The source of this T cell receptor beta chain is a study of T cell repertoires in cytomegalovirus infection. Study-wide context: Carrying CMV and the relevant HLA type showed in public TCR beta signatures. Study-wide findings and caveats: HLA-C-restricted CMV-specific TCR beta clonotypes were dominant in the ex vivo response. Summed frequency of public TCR beta families distinguished CMV carriers with the relevant HLA.

This CDR3 has 14 residues. Germline V CDR1 and CDR2: SGHTA, FQGNSA. V was cut by 7 bases and J by 5 bases, with 17 bases left in between. TCRdb ran MiXCR on the reads and lists one entry per CDR3 protein. Here the sample spans roughly 180,000 distinct CDR3 sequences, roughly 27% being singletons. This clonotype was seen a handful of times. Its specificity is not known. The sequence was obtained from a human donor in good health (CMV status not recorded). Some clones in this sample may be carry-over from other donors' samples. This rearrangement joins TRBV7-2 to TRBJ1-1, with TRBD1 as a possible D gene (5 bases). The sample was PBMCs. The CDR3 DNA reads TGTGCCAGCACTCCGGGGGGGGAGCGGACTGAAGCTTTCTTT. This gives the protein CASTPGGERTEAFF.